The clone carrying this T cell receptor (beta chain) showed up just a few times. Antigen: not known. The sample is drawn from a study of human T cells and chemical hapten exposure. V shed 8 bases, J shed 2 bases, and the junction held 4 bases outside the gene matches. Germline V gene data show CDR1 as MDHEN and CDR2 as SYDVKM. This CDR3 spans 13 amino acids. The time point was: patch test 1, 2 weeks after DPC sensitization. Sample treatment: therapeutic diphenylcyclopropenone sensitization with weekly scalp DPC. Whole blood, unfractionated, served as the material for total RNA extraction. Study observations and caveats: DPC sensitization produced no change in TCRs with frequency above 1 in 1000.

Individual cDNA molecules had unique molecular identifiers attached to them by the library. One entry per CDR3 protein results from TCRdb running MiXCR on the RACE reads. This table holds over 85,000 distinct CDR3 sequences, around 12% found once. This receptor was identified in a woman aged 40 to 49 with alopecia areata. Some clones in this sample may be carry-over from other donors' samples. The rearrangement links TRBV28 to TRBJ2-7; 9 bases match TRBD1. Sequenced here: whole blood, sampled in connection with sensitization to the hapten diphenylcyclopropenone (DPC). CDR3 in amino acids: CASGTGITYEQYF. The CDR3 DNA is TGTGCCAGCGGGACAGGGATAACCTACGAGCAGTACTTC.